Below are 13 T cell receptor beta chains sequenced from a single sample in a study of T cell responses to AZD1222 COVID-19 vaccine. Sequencing was performed with immunoSEQ multiplex PCR; in TCRdb, only in-frame clones are kept and a portion is missing. The table records 95,000 to 150,000 clones, about 90% of them present only once. Sequenced here: peripheral blood, sampled on day 0 of AZD1222 vaccination. The receptors were gathered from an adult in good health.

The rearrangement joins TRBV10-3 to TRBJ1-1, with no clear D. Trimming left V 0 bases short and J 3 bases short, with 8 bases between. Germline assignment: CDR1 ENHRY and CDR2 SYGVKD. This CDR3 region has 14 residues. CDR3 in DNA: TGTGCCATCAGTGAGTCGTTGGCGGACACTGAAGCTTTCTTT. Residues: CAISESLADTEAFF.

The sample holds one count of this clone. The J gene is TRBJ1-3, the V gene TRBV30, with D perhaps matching TRBD1 (5 bases). Germline-derived CDR1 and CDR2 are GTSNPN and SVGIG (reference sequence). Trimming removed 1 base at V and 0 bases at J, with 10 bases between. The CDR3 length is 15 residues. The CDR3 DNA reads TGTGCCTGGAGTGGGGACCTCTCCTCTGGAAACACCATATATTTT. This gives the protein CAWSGDLSSGNTIYF. Using reference TRBV30 and TRBJ1-3 for the parts outside the CDR3, the full variable domain is SQTIHQWPATLVQPVGSPLSLECTVEGTSNPNLYWYRQAAGRGLQLLFYSVGIGQISSEVPQNLSASRPQDRQFILSSKKLLLSDSGFYLCAWSGDLSSGNTIYFGEGSWLTVV.

The chain links TRBV5-4 to TRBJ1-2, with TRBD1 identical over 10 bases. This CDR3 has 15 residues. With V trimmed by 4 bases and J by 7 bases, 10 bases remained unmatched. Germline CDR1 SGHNT, CDR2 YYREEE (reference sequence). The CDR3 reads CASSETGGEEGGYTF. In DNA, the CDR3 is TGTGCCAGCAGCGAGACAGGGGGCGAGGAGGGTGGCTACACCTTC.

The chain recombines TRBV15 with TRBJ1-2, with D uncertain. The V end lost 0 bases, the J end lost 5 bases, and 10 bases lay between the germline ends. CDR3 length: 14 residues. The germline V gene encodes CDR1 LNHNV and CDR2 YYDKDF (reference sequence). The CDR3 nucleotides are TGTGCCACCAGCAGAGATGGAGGGCCATATGGCTACACCTTC. Translating gives CATSRDGGPYGYTF.

The gene calls are TRBV10-3 and TRBJ2-3; TRBD1 is a possible D gene (6 bases). Germline lookup yields CDR1 ENHRY and CDR2 SYGVKD. Trimming shortened V by 6 bases and J by 0 bases, and 16 bases separated the two germline ends. This CDR3 spans 16 amino acids. For the CDR3, the DNA is TGTGCCATCAGGCCCGCACAGGGATTAAGCACAGATACGCAGTATTTT. Protein product: CAIRPAQGLSTDTQYF.

The rearrangement joins TRBV9 to TRBJ2-7, with D perhaps matching TRBD1 (5 bases). The V gene's germline CDR1 is SGDLS and CDR2 YYNGEE. This CDR3 has 15 amino acids. V was clipped by 0 bases and J by 5 bases, with 15 bases between them. This CDR3 is CASSVDGKSRDEQYF. In DNA, the CDR3 is TGTGCCAGCAGCGTAGATGGCAAAAGCAGGGACGAGCAGTACTTC.

The J gene is TRBJ1-5, the V gene TRBV10-3; 9 bases line up with TRBD1. V lost 3 bases and J lost 4; bases outside the gene matches: 13. CDR3 length equals 18 residues. The germline V gene encodes CDR1 ENHRY and CDR2 SYGVKD. The CDR3 reads CAISDRIGRTGDNQPQHF. CDR3 in DNA: TGTGCCATCAGTGACCGCATTGGGAGGACAGGGGATAATCAGCCCCAGCATTTT.

V is TRBV5-1 and J is TRBJ2-5; D call uncertain. Germline assignment: CDR1 SGHRS and CDR2 YFSETQ. V lost 4 bases and J 5 bases, leaving 12 bases between the germline ends. The CDR3 has 13 residues. The CDR3 protein is CASSLDDVETQYF. CDR3 DNA sequence: TGCGCCAGCAGCCTAGACGACGTCGAGACCCAGTACTTC.

The rearrangement uses TRBV7-9 and TRBJ1-2, with D possibly matching TRBD1 (5 bases). V was pared by 7 bases and J by 8 bases, with 11 bases between. The CDR3 is 11 residues long. CDR1 SEHNR and CDR2 FQNEAQ come from the germline V gene (reference sequence). The CDR3 DNA reads as TGTGCCAGCACTTCGGGGGAGGGCTACACCTTC. This gives the protein CASTSGEGYTF.

This clone was picked up a small number of times. This specimen includes other DNA sequences encoding the same CDR3. The V call is TRBV7-2, the J call TRBJ1-2; D gene uncertain. This CDR3 comprises 12 residues. V was pared by 2 bases and J by 3 bases, with 4 bases between. The germline gives CDR1 SGHTA, CDR2 FQGNSA. CDR3 in DNA: TGTGCCAGCAGCTTAAGGGACTATGGCTACACCTTC. Its translation: CASSLRDYGYTF.

The chain employs TRBV28 and TRBJ2-1; 9 nucleotides align to TRBD2. After removal of 1 base from V and 9 bases from J, the junction contained 19 bases not matched to a gene. Germline CDR1 reads MDHEN; CDR2 reads SYDVKM. The CDR3 has 19 residues. This chain's CDR3 is CASSLFWVSGSPGAGEQFF. The CDR3 DNA follows: TGTGCCAGCAGTTTATTTTGGGTTAGCGGGAGCCCCGGAGCTGGTGAGCAGTTCTTC.

The rearrangement links TRBV2 to TRBJ2-3; 15 bases are a match to TRBD2. From germline, CDR1 is SNHLY and CDR2 FYNNEI. J was trimmed by 4 bases and V by 5 bases; bases with no gene match: 4. This CDR3 has 16 residues. CDR3 in DNA: TGTGCCAGCAGTCGGACTAGCGGGGGGGCAGCAGATACGCAGTATTTT. The encoded protein is CASSRTSGGAADTQYF. Complete variable domain (other parts from reference TRBV2 and TRBJ2-3): EPEVTQTPSHQVTQMGQEVILRCVPISNHLYFYWYRQILGQKVEFLVSFYNNEISEKSEIFDDQFSVERPDGSNFTLKIRSTKLEDSAMYFCASSRTSGGAADTQYFGPGTRLTVL.

CDR3 in DNA: TGTGCCAGTAACCCGGGACAGGGGAGCTCTGGAAACACCATATATTTT. Translation: CASNPGQGSSGNTIYF. The V call is TRBV19, the J call TRBJ1-3; 10 positions match TRBD1. The V gene's germline CDR1 is LNHDA and CDR2 SQIVND (reference sequence). J was trimmed by 0 bases and V by 7 bases; bases with no gene match: 6. The CDR3 runs 16 residues. The whole variable domain, remainder taken from reference TRBV19 and TRBJ1-3, is DGGITQSPKYLFRKEGQNVTLSCEQNLNHDAMYWYRQDPGQGLRLIYYSQIVNDFQKGDIAEGYSVSREKKESFPLTVTSAQKNPTAFYLCASNPGQGSSGNTIYFGEGSWLTVV.